Listed here is a single TCR beta chain. The specificity of this receptor is unknown. Qualities for individual bases were not recorded, and no much larger clone is one base off. These data are taken from a study of blood T cell repertoires in COVID-19 (dated by TCRdb to about 2020). At the level of the whole study: The collaborator samples originated in the United States, Italy and Spain and spanned the acute and convalescent phases of COVID-19. The prospective study material was composed of cDNA or gDNA derived from T cells, B-cell-depleted T cells, or PBMCs. The dataset comprised deeply sampled blood TCRbeta repertoires from subjects exposed to, actively infected with, or recovered from COVID-19. The repertoires were released in a freely available public database meant as a resource for research on the immune response to SARS-CoV-2. Samples came from the ongoing ImmuneRACE study (first 160 participants) plus 1,254 subjects from 6 global collaborators. Nearly every sample came with metadata listing a de-identified subject ID, COVID-19 status, age in years and sex. Where HLA class I and class II types were available, the types were taken from metadata supplied by the sample provider, not from assay-based typing. Overall study outcomes, separate from this receptor: Clinical and demographic metadata were provided uncurated, with the amount varying by source and participant.

Taken from the germline V gene, the CDR1 and CDR2 loops are MDHEN and SYDVKM. The CDR3 holds 14 amino acids from the cysteine to the phenylalanine. Solely the CDR3 DNA is kept, with 42 bases framed from the first base. Trimming removed 1 base from V and 6 bases from J, leaving 10 bases between the germline ends. The immunoSEQ Assay, a bias-controlled multiplex PCR, was used to amplify TCRbeta CDR3 regions from genomic DNA. For the original study's pipeline: The number of nucleated cells in each sample was estimated by amplification of reference gene primers within the assay. To quantify the absolute abundance of each unique TCRbeta CDR3 rearrangement, sequence reads were collapsed and filtered. Productive Simpson clonality was computed per sample as the square root of Simpson's diversity index over productive rearrangements. TCRdb took over this immuneACCESS table, retaining in-frame rearrangements with V and J assigned. Such tables are incomplete; in checked studies, under half of the missing clones stem from an unresolved V gene, and the remainder is unexplained. D and trimming were read from the DNA, whereas the V and J calls and clone size are those reported in that table. This sample has roughly 290,000 clones in its table, and around 86% of those were observed once. Of the sample, around 2.1% is held by the ten largest clones.

Samples from volunteer blood donors who had recovered from COVID-19 were contributed by a second Seattle source. Whole blood was collected in K2EDTA tubes by collaborating institutions according to the institutions' own protocols. For TCRbeta analysis, collaborators shipped samples as frozen whole blood, isolated PBMCs, or DNA extracted from either of those sample types. Sequencing input: peripheral blood. The rearrangement joined TRBV28 to TRBJ2-1; the D gene identity is not certain. This receptor was taken from a woman aged 25 to 39 who had recovered from COVID-19. The DNA sequence is TGTGCCAGCAGTTTATTGCAGGTGTCCAATGAGCAGTTCTTC. The translation is CASSLLQVSNEQFF. Supplemented by the reference TRBV28 and TRBJ2-1 proteins around the CDR3, the complete variable domain is DVKVTQSSRYLVKRTGEKVFLECVQDMDHENMFWYRQDPGLGLRLIYFSYDVKMKEKGDIPEGYSVSREKKERFSLILESASTNQTSMYLCASSLLQVSNEQFFGPGTRLTVL.